The present T cell receptor beta chain was sequenced within a study of control samples from healthy donors and cancer patients. This clone came up once. Looked up from germline, CDR1 is SEHNR and CDR2 is FQNEAQ (reference sequence). CDR3 size: 15 residues. V dropped 3 bases and J dropped 5 bases, with 13 bases sitting between them. Assay: immunoSEQ multiplex PCR; the TCRdb copy retains only in-frame clones and omits some. Of roughly 98,000 clones in the sample, 82% were seen once. Material: blood. The rearrangement uses TRBV7-9 and TRBJ1-4; a possible D gene is TRBD1 (5 bases). The TCR sequence derives from a woman in her sixties or seventies in good health. CDR3 sequence (DNA): TGTGCCAGCAGCTTTACGAGGGGACTAAATGAAAAACTGTTTTTT. Translation: CASSFTRGLNEKLFF. The whole variable domain, remainder taken from reference TRBV7-9 and TRBJ1-4, is DTGVSQNPRHKITKRGQNVTFRCDPISEHNRLYWYRQTLGQGPEFLTYFQNEAQLEKSRLLSDRFSAERPKGSFSTLEIQRTEQGDSAMYLCASSFTRGLNEKLFFGSGTQLSVL.